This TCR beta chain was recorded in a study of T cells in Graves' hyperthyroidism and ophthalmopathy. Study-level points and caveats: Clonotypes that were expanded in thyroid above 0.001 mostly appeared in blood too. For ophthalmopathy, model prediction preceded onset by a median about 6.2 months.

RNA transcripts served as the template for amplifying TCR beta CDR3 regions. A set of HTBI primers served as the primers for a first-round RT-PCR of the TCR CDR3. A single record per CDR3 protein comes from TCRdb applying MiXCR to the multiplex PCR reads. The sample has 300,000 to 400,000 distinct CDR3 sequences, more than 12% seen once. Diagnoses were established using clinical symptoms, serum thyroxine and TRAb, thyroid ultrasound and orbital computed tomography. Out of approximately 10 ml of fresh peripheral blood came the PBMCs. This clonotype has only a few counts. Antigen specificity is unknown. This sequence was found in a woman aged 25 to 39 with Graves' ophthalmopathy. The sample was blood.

The CDR3 sequence: CASSLAGGPRYNEQFF. CDR3 DNA sequence: TGTGCCAGCAGTTTGGCGGGGGGGCCGAGATACAATGAGCAGTTCTTC. This sequence joins TRBV27 and TRBJ2-1; 9 positions match TRBD2. Germline assignment: CDR1 MNHEY and CDR2 SMNVEV (reference sequence). This CDR3 region has 16 residues. V lost 3 bases to trimming and J lost 4 bases; unmatched junction nucleotides: 7.